This passage covers 8 T cell receptor beta chains from one sample sequenced in a study of cytomegalovirus exposure and HLA in healthy donors. With 60 Vbeta and 13 Jbeta primers, the PCR was carried out. Generated by immunoSEQ multiplex PCR, the TCRdb table keeps only in-frame clones and is missing some. The top ten clones hold about 1.7% of a sample with 120,000 or so clones, approximately 80% of them seen once. Input material: PBMCs. Source of these receptors: a young man in good health and CMV-seronegative.

This clone was recorded once. The rearrangement joins TRBV6-1 to TRBJ1-2; D might be TRBD1 (6 bases). Germline V gives CDR1 MNHNS, CDR2 SASEGT. Trimming took 8 bases from V and 6 from J, leaving 22 bases between them. CDR3 length: 15 amino acids. As DNA, the CDR3 is TGTGCCAGCGTCCGGGACACTAAGGGAAGCGATGGCTACACCTTC. Residues: CASVRDTKGSDGYTF.

The chain joins TRBV6-1 to TRBJ2-7; TRBD1 is a possible D gene (5 bases). From germline, CDR1 is MNHNS and CDR2 SASEGT. V lost 4 bases and J lost 3, with 16 bases in between. This CDR3 has 15 residues. Here the CDR3 DNA reads TGTGCCAGCAGTGTCCGGCCCGGAGACAGCTACGAGCAGTACTTC. It specifies CASSVRPGDSYEQYF.

The V gene is TRBV7-9, the J gene TRBJ1-2; 7 bases line up with TRBD1. V trimming: 2 bases; J trimming: 7 bases; junction bases outside the gene matches: 4. Looked up from germline, CDR1 is SEHNR and CDR2 is FQNEAQ (reference sequence). The CDR3 is made up of 13 amino acids. The CDR3 reads CASSLQGVAGYTF. The CDR3 DNA reads as TGTGCCAGCAGCTTACAGGGGGTGGCTGGCTACACCTTC.

This sequence joins TRBV18 and TRBJ1-1; D perhaps matches TRBD1 (6 bases). The V end lost 2 bases, the J end lost 5 bases, and 12 bases lay between the germline ends. The CDR3 has 14 amino acids. Germline values: CDR1 KGHSH, CDR2 LQKENI. This chain's CDR3 is CASSPKGGETEAFF. Here the CDR3 DNA reads TGTGCCAGCTCACCAAAAGGGGGAGAGACTGAAGCTTTCTTT.

The chain employs TRBV7-3 and TRBJ2-7; D might be TRBD1 (5 bases). Germline loops: CDR1 SGHTA, CDR2 FQGTGA. Trimming shortened V by 3 bases and J by 4 bases, and 10 bases separated the two germline ends. The CDR3 has 13 amino acids. The CDR3: CASSFPTEYEQYF. CDR3 nucleotide sequence: TGTGCCAGCAGCTTCCCGACAGAATACGAGCAGTACTTC.

This rearrangement joins TRBV7-2 to TRBJ1-3; a possible D gene is TRBD1 (6 bases). Trimming cost V 5 bases and J 8 bases, with 13 bases left between them. Per the germline V gene, CDR1 is SGHTA and CDR2 is FQGNSA. The CDR3 contains 13 residues. The DNA for the CDR3 is TGTGCCAGCAGCACAGGACAGTGGCACACCATATATTTT. It encodes CASSTGQWHTIYF.

The rearrangement joins TRBV7-3 to TRBJ2-2; D uncertain. This CDR3 spans 14 amino acids. The germline V gene has CDR1 SGHTA and CDR2 FQGTGA. Trimming removed 5 bases from V and 0 bases from J, with 7 bases in between. CDR3 amino acids: CASSREANTGELFF. The CDR3 bases are TGTGCCAGCAGCCGCGAGGCGAACACCGGGGAGCTGTTTTTT. The complete variable domain, with remaining parts taken from reference TRBV7-3 and TRBJ2-2, reads GAGVSQTPSNKVTEKGKYVELRCDPISGHTALYWYRQSLGQGPEFLIYFQGTGAADDSGLPNDRFFAVRPEGSVSTLKIQRTERGDSAVYLCASSREANTGELFFGEGSRLTVL.

The gene calls are TRBV5-6 and TRBJ1-2; no definite D call. The V gene lost 0 bases and the J gene lost 6 bases, with 6 bases spanning the gap. The CDR3 sequence is 12 residues long. The germline CDR1 and CDR2 sequences are SGHDT and YYEEEE. The CDR3 protein is CASSLGGDGYTF. The CDR3 nucleotides read TGTGCCAGCAGCTTGGGCGGGGATGGCTACACCTTC.